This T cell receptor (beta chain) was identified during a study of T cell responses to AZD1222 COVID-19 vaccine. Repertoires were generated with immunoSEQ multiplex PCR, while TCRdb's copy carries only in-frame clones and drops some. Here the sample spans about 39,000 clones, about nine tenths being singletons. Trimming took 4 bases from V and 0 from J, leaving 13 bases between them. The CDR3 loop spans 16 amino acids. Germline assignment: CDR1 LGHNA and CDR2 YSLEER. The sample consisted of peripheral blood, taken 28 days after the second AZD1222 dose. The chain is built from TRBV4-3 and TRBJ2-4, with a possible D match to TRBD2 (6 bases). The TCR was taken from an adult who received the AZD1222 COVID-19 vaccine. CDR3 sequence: CASSLSGDLAKNIQYF. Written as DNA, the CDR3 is TGCGCCAGCAGCCTATCGGGGGACCTAGCCAAAAACATTCAGTACTTC.